One and the same sample provided the 25 T cell receptor beta chains below, sequenced in a study of blood T cell dynamics during melanoma immunotherapy. Noted time point: week 3, after first cycle of checkpoint inhibitor. Assay: immunoSEQ multiplex PCR; the TCRdb copy retains only in-frame clones and omits some. The data contain 7,800 or so clones, roughly 86% of them singletons. The source was blood, collected from a patient treated with checkpoint blockade. These receptors were collected from a human donor with melanoma.

This clone showed up just a few times. V is TRBV9 and J is TRBJ2-1; D is ambiguous. Germline V gene lookup returns CDR1 SGDLS and CDR2 YYNGEE. V lost 7 bases and J lost 4, with 9 bases in between. The CDR3 spans 12 residues. The CDR3 is CASGRAYNEQFF. The CDR3 nucleotides are TGTGCCAGCGGACGGGCATACAATGAGCAGTTCTTC.

The chain combines TRBV30 with TRBJ1-2; TRBD1 aligns across 7 bases. V was pared by 1 base and J by 8 bases, with 10 bases of the junction left unmatched. CDR3 length: 14 amino acids. Germline V gene lookup returns CDR1 GTSNPN and CDR2 SVGIG (reference sequence). DNA of the CDR3: TGTGCCTGGAGTGGGGGAACAGGGGTAAGAGGCTACACCTTC. This encodes CAWSGGTGVRGYTF.

This sequence joins TRBV11-2 and TRBJ1-2; 10 bases match TRBD1. The CDR3 extends over 17 amino acids. The trim removed 5 bases at V and 2 bases at J, leaving 11 bases unmatched. Germline CDR1 is SGHAT and CDR2 is FQNNGV. The CDR3 is CASSVPGQGNRNYGYTF. The CDR3 DNA follows: TGTGCCAGCAGCGTCCCGGGACAGGGGAACAGAAACTATGGCTACACCTTC.

CDR3 in amino acids: CASSQGPEVTGELFF. DNA of the CDR3: TGTGCCAGCAGTCAGGGTCCCGAAGTCACCGGGGAGCTGTTTTTT. The chain has TRBV6-5 and TRBJ2-2, with D possibly being TRBD1 (5 bases). Trimming cost V 5 bases and J 4 bases, with 14 bases left between them. Germline V gene sequence: CDR1 MNHEY, CDR2 SVGAGI. This CDR3 has 15 residues.

This clone occurred a few times. This chain joins TRBV4-2 and TRBJ1-2; D unclear. Between the trimmed V and J ends, which lost 0 bases and 4 bases, there was a span of 3 bases. The germline V gene has CDR1 LGHNA and CDR2 YNFKEQ. This CDR3 comprises 12 residues. Here the CDR3 DNA reads TGTGCCAGCAGCCAAGATGCCTATGGCTACACCTTC. This encodes CASSQDAYGYTF.

The chain has TRBV7-9 and TRBJ2-5, with D possibly being TRBD1 (8 bases). V was pared by 5 bases and J by 2 bases, with 15 bases between. Germline V gene sequence: CDR1 SEHNR, CDR2 FQNEAQ (reference sequence). There are 15 residues in the CDR3. CDR3 in DNA: TGTGCCAGCAGCACGAGCGGGACAGGACAAGAGACCCAGTACTTC. Translated: CASSTSGTGQETQYF.

Details on this clone: In this CDR3 the conserved last residue, phenylalanine or tryptophan, is missing, so a read error is likely. The DNA is omitted, as the CDR3 cannot be located on it reliably, and the CDR3 follows TCRdb's listing. The chain has TRBV19 and TRBJ1-1. Looked up from germline, CDR1 is LNHDA and CDR2 is SQIVND (reference sequence). The CDR3 length is 9 residues, termini included. The CDR3 sequence is CASFPRSFL.

The chain uses TRBV27 and TRBJ2-7; D unresolved. This CDR3 is 13 amino acids long. Trimming shortened V by 5 bases and J by 2 bases, and 10 bases separated the two germline ends. Germline loops: CDR1 MNHEY, CDR2 SMNVEV (reference sequence). The CDR3 spells CASSHGSTYEQYF. Written as DNA, the CDR3 is TGTGCCAGCAGTCATGGGTCAACCTACGAGCAGTACTTC.

The V and J genes are TRBV9 and TRBJ1-5; 7 nucleotides align to TRBD1. Germline V lookup: CDR1 SGDLS, CDR2 YYNGEE. The CDR3 is made up of 15 amino acids. Losses at the gene ends were 0 bases for V and 7 bases for J; bases not matched to a gene: 7. The CDR3 sequence: CASSVDTGEGQPQHF. In nucleotides, the CDR3 is TGTGCCAGCAGCGTAGACACAGGGGAGGGGCAGCCCCAGCATTTT.

This chain uses TRBV5-4 with TRBJ2-2; 8 bases are a match to TRBD1. Germline CDR1 is SGHNT and CDR2 is YYREEE (reference sequence). The trim removed 2 bases at V and 7 bases at J, leaving 4 bases unmatched. The CDR3 covers 14 residues. The CDR3 loop reads CASSLGQGGGELFF. The CDR3 coding sequence is TGTGCCAGCAGCTTAGGACAGGGAGGCGGGGAGCTGTTTTTT.

The chain recombines TRBV7-6 with TRBJ2-7; D remains unclear. Germline values: CDR1 SGHVS, CDR2 FNYEAQ. CDR3 length equals 13 residues. V dropped 5 bases and J dropped 3 bases, with 11 bases sitting between them. The CDR3 coding sequence is TGTGCCAGCAGCCCGGGCCCAAACTACGAGCAGTACTTC. Protein sequence: CASSPGPNYEQYF.

V is TRBV10-3 and J is TRBJ2-7, with TRBD1 matching over 10 bases. The V gene end was trimmed by 4 bases and the J gene end by 3 bases; junction bases not matched to a gene: 9. This CDR3 comprises 16 residues. Germline V CDR1 and CDR2: ENHRY, SYGVKD. Here the CDR3 DNA reads TGTGCCATCAGTGTCCTCGACAGGGGGCCAATCTACGAGCAGTACTTC. Protein: CAISVLDRGPIYEQYF.

Judged by abundance, this clone is large. The chain combines TRBV27 with TRBJ2-7; 9 bases line up with TRBD1. Germline loops: CDR1 MNHEY, CDR2 SMNVEV (reference sequence). This CDR3 spans 15 amino acids. With 5 bases clipped from V and 5 bases from J, the junction kept 10 bases outside the gene matches. The CDR3 DNA reads TGTGCCAGCAGTATTGGACAGGGGTTAGACGACGAGCAGTACTTC. It specifies CASSIGQGLDDEQYF.

The chain is built from TRBV7-9 and TRBJ1-1; D remains unclear. Between the trimmed V and J ends, which lost 1 base and 0 bases, there was a span of 3 bases. The germline V gene encodes CDR1 SEHNR and CDR2 FQNEAQ (reference sequence). The CDR3 totals 13 residues. The DNA for the CDR3 is TGTGCCAGCAGCTTAGGTATGAACACTGAAGCTTTCTTT. Amino acid sequence: CASSLGMNTEAFF.

The CDR3 spells CASSYSGTLNTEAFF. Written as DNA, the CDR3 is TGTGCCAGCAGTTACTCGGGGACGCTGAACACTGAAGCTTTCTTT. The V call is TRBV6-5, the J call TRBJ1-1; TRBD1 might be the D (5 bases). CDR1 and CDR2 from the germline V gene are MNHEY and SVGAGI. The CDR3 covers 15 residues. The V gene lost 0 bases and the J gene lost 0 bases, with 8 bases spanning the gap.

This clone appeared a few times. The rearrangement joins TRBV12-5 to TRBJ1-2, with D possibly being TRBD1 (5 bases). The V gene lost 1 base and the J gene lost 4 bases, with 13 bases spanning the gap. The CDR3 runs 15 residues. The germline V gene encodes CDR1 LGHNT and CDR2 FRNRAP. The CDR3 loop reads CASGLGDVFIYGYTF. CDR3 DNA sequence: TGTGCTAGTGGTTTGGGGGACGTTTTCATCTATGGCTACACCTTC.

The chain links TRBV5-6 to TRBJ2-1; D not certain. The V gene lost 0 bases and the J gene lost 5 bases, with 9 bases spanning the gap. CDR3 length equals 14 residues. Looked up from germline, CDR1 is SGHDT and CDR2 is YYEEEE. The CDR3 coding sequence is TGTGCCAGCAGCTTGGTGGGCCCGAACAATGAGCAGTTCTTC. It encodes CASSLVGPNNEQFF.

The chain uses TRBV27 and TRBJ1-5, with D possibly TRBD1 on 6 matching bases. With 6 bases removed from V and 3 bases from J, the gap between germline ends came to 18 bases. Germline V lookup: CDR1 MNHEY, CDR2 SMNVEV (reference sequence). This CDR3 is 16 amino acids long. CDR3 sequence (DNA): TGTGCCAGCAGCTCAGGGGTTTGGGGAGACAATCAGCCCCAGCATTTT. As protein: CASSSGVWGDNQPQHF.

J is TRBJ2-3 and V is TRBV7-8, with 8 bases aligning to TRBD2. Germline V gene lookup returns CDR1 SGHVS and CDR2 FQNEAQ. The CDR3 is made up of 16 amino acids. Trimming removed 3 bases from V and 2 bases from J; junction bases left unmatched: 7. The CDR3 DNA reads TGTGCCAGCAGCTTGATTGCGGGGGGTTTCACAGATACGCAGTATTTT. It specifies CASSLIAGGFTDTQYF.

V usage is TRBV7-8 and J usage is TRBJ2-1; D is unresolved. CDR3 length equals 14 residues. Germline V gene data show CDR1 as SGHVS and CDR2 as FQNEAQ. The germline V and J ends were trimmed by 3 bases and 6 bases, with 12 bases remaining between them. The CDR3 nucleotides read TGTGCCAGCAGCTTCTTGGGGTTGACCAATGAGCAGTTCTTC. It is translated as CASSFLGLTNEQFF.

The V call is TRBV5-6, the J call TRBJ1-2; D gene ambiguous. Trimming cost V 2 bases and J 7 bases, with 9 bases left between them. This CDR3 is 12 amino acids long. The germline V gene has CDR1 SGHDT and CDR2 YYEEEE. CDR3 sequence (DNA): TGTGCCAGCAGCTTCTCTTCTACTGGCTACACCTTC. This codes for CASSFSSTGYTF.

J is TRBJ1-1 and V is TRBV30; no firm D call. The germline V gene encodes CDR1 GTSNPN and CDR2 SVGIG (reference sequence). This CDR3 is 12 amino acids long. V gave up 4 bases and J gave up 3 bases, with 9 bases separating them. Written as DNA, the CDR3 is TGTGCCTGGAAGGGTTCTGACACTGAAGCTTTCTTT. Encoded protein: CAWKGSDTEAFF.

V and J are TRBV27 and TRBJ2-6, with D perhaps given as TRBD1 or TRBD2 (5 bases each). The CDR3 length is 16 residues. The germline CDR1 and CDR2 sequences are MNHEY and SMNVEV (reference sequence). Trimming removed 10 bases at V and 0 bases at J, with 16 bases between. The CDR3 bases are TGTGCCACCAAGCCAACGGGACGCTCTGGGGCCAACGTCCTGACTTTC. Its protein is CATKPTGRSGANVLTF. Together with reference TRBV27 and TRBJ2-6, the CDR3 gives the full variable domain: EAQVTQNPRYLITVTGKKLTVTCSQNMNHEYMSWYRQDPGLGLRQIYYSMNVEVTDKGDVPEGYKVSRKEKRNFPLILESPSPNQTSLYFCATKPTGRSGANVLTFGAGSRLTVL.

The genes are TRBV18 and TRBJ2-1; unclear D gene. The CDR3 is 16 residues long. V shed 4 bases and J shed 8 bases, with 21 bases lying between them. Per germline, CDR1 KGHSH and CDR2 LQKENI. DNA of the CDR3: TGTGCCAGCTCACTGCAATTGACCGGGTCAGGAGATGAGCAGTTCTTC. This encodes CASSLQLTGSGDEQFF.

This clone has a handful of counts. This chain links TRBV10-3 with TRBJ2-3, with D hard to call. V dropped 0 bases and J dropped 4 bases, with 8 bases sitting between them. Germline loops: CDR1 ENHRY, CDR2 SYGVKD. There are 14 residues in the CDR3. CDR3 region: CAISESSRSDTQYF. In DNA form, the CDR3 reads TGTGCCATCAGTGAGTCATCTAGGTCAGATACGCAGTATTTT.